A single sample is the source of the 23 T cell receptor beta chains below, sequenced in a study of shared clonotypes between healthy human individuals (dated by TCRdb to 2019 to 2021). Receptor amplification or capture employed the immunoSEQ multiplex PCR assay. This immuneACCESS table, as held by TCRdb, lists in-frame sequences with V and J called but not all clones. Of the missing ones, under half trace to an unresolved V gene in checked studies; the others have no known cause. For this sample there are roughly 760,000 clones; over 65% appear just once. The ten largest account for over 1.5% of the sample. Sequenced input: memory CD4+ T cells sorted from blood. This specimen's cell subset or site label, interpreted: CD45RA-negative fraction. These receptors originate from a woman aged 30 to 39 in good health.

This chain uses TRBV11-3 with TRBJ2-2, with D perhaps matching TRBD2 (6 bases). The CDR3 totals 17 residues. The V gene lost 1 base and the J gene lost 5 bases, with 17 bases spanning the gap. In germline, CDR1 is SGHNT, CDR2 YENEEA. CDR3 region: CASSLVWDCPWTGELFF. In DNA form, the CDR3 reads TGTGCCAGCAGCTTAGTTTGGGACTGTCCATGGACCGGGGAGCTGTTTTTT.

V is TRBV6-5 and J is TRBJ2-1; 7 bases are shared with TRBD1. This CDR3 spans 14 amino acids. V lost 2 bases to trimming and J lost 4 bases; unmatched junction nucleotides: 2. The germline V gene has CDR1 MNHEY and CDR2 SVGAGI. CDR3 region: CASSYGTAYNEQFF. Here the CDR3 DNA reads TGTGCCAGCAGTTACGGGACAGCTTACAATGAGCAGTTCTTC.

Details on this clone: Other DNA sequences of this sample code for an identical CDR3. The V gene is TRBV18, the J gene TRBJ2-5, with 7 nucleotides matching TRBD1. V was clipped by 6 bases and J by 2 bases; unmatched bases: 3. Germline V gene data show CDR1 as KGHSH and CDR2 as LQKENI. CDR3 length: 13 residues. Here the CDR3 reads CASSPGQQETQYF. The CDR3 DNA reads as TGTGCCAGCTCGCCGGGACAGCAAGAGACCCAGTACTTC.

J is TRBJ2-7 and V is TRBV5-4; TRBD2 agrees at 9 bases. V was clipped by 0 bases and J by 3 bases; unmatched bases: 4. Per germline, CDR1 SGHNT and CDR2 YYREEE (reference sequence). The CDR3 sequence is 15 residues long. CDR3 bases: TGTGCCAGCAGCTTGGAAGCGGGAGGTATCTACGAGCAGTACTTC. It yields the protein CASSLEAGGIYEQYF.

The rearrangement joins TRBV5-1 to TRBJ2-1; D gene unclear. The CDR3 length is 14 residues. The germline V gene encodes CDR1 SGHRS and CDR2 YFSETQ. V lost 4 bases to trimming and J lost 5 bases, with 13 bases between them. Here the CDR3 DNA reads TGCGCCAGCAGCGGACGGCTCCTTAACAATGAGCAGTTCTTC. It codes for CASSGRLLNNEQFF.

The V and J genes are TRBV4-1 and TRBJ2-3, with D possibly matching TRBD2 (5 bases). Looked up from germline, CDR1 is MGHRA and CDR2 is YSYEKL. CDR3 length equals 17 residues. The ends were cut back, 4 bases at V and 0 bases at J, with 17 bases in the middle. The CDR3 loop is CASSPRGQPESTDTQYF. CDR3 nucleotides: TGCGCCAGCAGCCCTCGGGGTCAGCCGGAAAGCACAGATACGCAGTATTTT.

This clone has just a few counts. CDR3: CASTDSPYEQYF. The CDR3 bases are TGTGCCAGCACGGACAGTCCGTACGAGCAGTACTTC. This chain connects TRBV2 to TRBJ2-7, with TRBD1 as a possible D gene (6 bases). Per germline, CDR1 SNHLY and CDR2 FYNNEI. V was cut by 7 bases and J by 4 bases, with 11 bases left in between. The CDR3 runs 12 residues.

This chain joins TRBV5-1 and TRBJ1-1, with unresolved D. The CDR3 is 15 residues long. Germline V gives CDR1 SGHRS, CDR2 YFSETQ. V dropped 4 bases and J dropped 3 bases, with 16 bases sitting between them. CDR3 amino acids: CASSQVLQSYTEAFF. The CDR3, as DNA: TGCGCCAGCAGCCAAGTCCTCCAGAGTTACACTGAAGCTTTCTTT.

The chain joins TRBV30 to TRBJ1-2; D is perhaps TRBD1 (5 bases). There are 13 residues in the CDR3. The V gene's germline CDR1 is GTSNPN and CDR2 SVGIG (reference sequence). Trimming took 0 bases from V and 8 from J, leaving 13 bases between them. The CDR3 sequence is CAWSVWWGEGYTF. As DNA, the CDR3 is TGTGCCTGGAGTGTTTGGTGGGGGGAAGGCTACACCTTC. The entire variable domain, with the rest obtained from reference TRBV30 and TRBJ1-2, is as follows: SQTIHQWPATLVQPVGSPLSLECTVEGTSNPNLYWYRQAAGRGLQLLFYSVGIGQISSEVPQNLSASRPQDRQFILSSKKLLLSDSGFYLCAWSVWWGEGYTFGSGTRLTVV.

V and J are TRBV5-4 and TRBJ2-7; 9 nucleotides align to TRBD2. The CDR3 is 15 residues long. The germline V gene has CDR1 SGHNT and CDR2 YYREEE (reference sequence). V shed 1 base and J 4 bases; nucleotides not matched to a gene: 6. CDR3 in DNA: TGTGCCAGCAGCTTGTGGTCTAGCGGGACTTACGAGCAGTACTTC. This sequence encodes CASSLWSSGTYEQYF.

The chain employs TRBV7-8 and TRBJ2-7, with a weak D call TRBD2 (5 bases). CDR3 length equals 16 residues. CDR1 is SGHVS, CDR2 FQNEAQ, per germline. The V end lost 1 base, the J end lost 0 bases, and 13 bases lay between the germline ends. CDR3 sequence: CASSLGWRASSYEQYF. The CDR3 DNA follows: TGTGCCAGCAGCTTAGGGTGGCGGGCGAGCTCCTACGAGCAGTACTTC.

In regard to this clone: This specimen includes other DNA sequences encoding the same CDR3. This chain connects TRBV29-1 to TRBJ2-3, with a weak D call TRBD2 (5 bases). With 3 bases removed from V and 3 bases from J, the gap between germline ends came to 7 bases. The CDR3 runs to 12 residues. Germline CDR1 is SQVTM and CDR2 is ANQGSEA. This chain's CDR3 is CSVDGGTDTQYF. The CDR3 DNA is TGCAGCGTTGATGGCGGGACAGATACGCAGTATTTT.

V is TRBV7-9 and J is TRBJ2-4; no reliable D call. Germline V CDR1 and CDR2: SEHNR, FQNEAQ (reference sequence). V was clipped by 6 bases and J by 8 bases, with 11 bases between them. This CDR3 is built from 12 residues. The CDR3 DNA reads TGTGCCAGCAGGGAAAATTTGGACATTCAGTACTTC. Protein product: CASRENLDIQYF.

This chain connects TRBV5-8 to TRBJ1-4, with TRBD1 as a possible D gene (6 bases). This CDR3 region has 14 residues. Germline V gives CDR1 SGHTS, CDR2 YDEGEE. Trimming cost V 5 bases and J 8 bases, with 16 bases left between them. DNA for the CDR3: TGTGCCAGCAGTTCGGACAGTTTAAACGAAAAACTGTTTTTT. Amino acid sequence: CASSSDSLNEKLFF.

This clone was recorded only once. The chain is built from TRBV5-6 and TRBJ1-2; D possibly corresponds to TRBD1 (5 bases). Looked up from germline, CDR1 is SGHDT and CDR2 is YYEEEE. Between the trimmed V and J ends, which lost 2 bases and 8 bases, there was a span of 13 bases. This CDR3 spans 13 amino acids. The CDR3 bases are TGTGCCAGCAGCTTCGCCAGGGTAAGAGGCTACACCTTC. Translated, it gives CASSFARVRGYTF.

The chain links TRBV19 to TRBJ2-1; 7 bases map to TRBD1. The germline V gene encodes CDR1 LNHDA and CDR2 SQIVND (reference sequence). CDR3 length: 14 amino acids. The trim removed 8 bases at V and 1 base at J, leaving 5 bases unmatched. CDR3 in amino acids: CASGQAPSYNEQFF. CDR3 bases: TGTGCCAGTGGACAGGCACCTTCCTACAATGAGCAGTTCTTC.

The chain has TRBV6-5 and TRBJ2-2; 12 bases are a match to TRBD2. This CDR3 spans 15 amino acids. J was trimmed by 5 bases and V by 4 bases; bases with no gene match: 2. The germline gives CDR1 MNHEY, CDR2 SVGAGI. The CDR3 protein is CASSSGLAGTGELFF. CDR3 bases: TGTGCCAGCAGTTCTGGACTAGCGGGAACCGGGGAGCTGTTTTTT.

The chain is built from TRBV5-4 and TRBJ2-2, with TRBD2 matching 13 bases. Germline V gene data show CDR1 as SGHNT and CDR2 as YYREEE (reference sequence). The CDR3 consists of 16 residues. Losses at the gene ends were 3 bases for V and 6 bases for J; bases not matched to a gene: 5. CDR3 DNA sequence: TGTGCCAGCAGCTATGGACTAGCGGGAGAGGCCGGGGAGCTGTTTTTT. It encodes CASSYGLAGEAGELFF.

This clone was picked up one time. The chain joins TRBV28 to TRBJ1-2; maybe TRBD1 (5 bases). This CDR3 contains 13 residues. The V gene's germline CDR1 is MDHEN and CDR2 SYDVKM. V lost 3 bases to trimming and J lost 7 bases, with 12 bases between them. The CDR3 protein is CASSLQGLVGYTF. The CDR3 region has the DNA TGTGCCAGCAGTTTGCAGGGCCTAGTTGGCTACACCTTC.

The chain links TRBV21-1 to TRBJ2-7; TRBD2, as called in the table, went unchecked against the DNA. TRBV21-1 corresponds to a pseudogene. This CDR3 region has 15 residues. The CDR3 loop reads CASSKGGSYGYEQYF. The CDR3 region has the DNA TGTGCCAGCAGCAAAGGCGGGTCTTACGGCTACGAGCAGTACTTC.

The chain combines TRBV28 with TRBJ2-7; TRBD1 might be the D (6 bases). The V and J ends lost 6 bases and 4 bases respectively, with 16 bases between them. Germline CDR1 reads MDHEN; CDR2 reads SYDVKM. CDR3 size: 14 residues. The CDR3 spells CASRDRAGEYEQYF. The CDR3 DNA follows: TGTGCCAGCAGGGATCGAGCAGGGGAGTACGAGCAGTACTTC.

V is TRBV4-1 and J is TRBJ1-2, with 11 bases matching TRBD1. J lost 4 bases, V lost 3 bases, and 4 bases had no gene match. CDR1 and CDR2 from the germline V gene are MGHRA and YSYEKL. The CDR3 length is 15 residues. CDR3 region: CASSQAGTGGYGYTF. In DNA form, the CDR3 reads TGCGCCAGCAGCCAGGCCGGGACAGGGGGCTATGGCTACACCTTC.

This clone was seen more than once but under ten times. The gene calls are TRBV30 and TRBJ1-4; D uncertain. Trimming left V 2 bases short and J 5 bases short, with 3 bases between. The germline gives CDR1 GTSNPN, CDR2 SVGIG (reference sequence). This CDR3 is 11 amino acids long. The DNA of the CDR3 is TGTGCCTGGAGTCCCAATGAAAAACTGTTTTTT. Protein: CAWSPNEKLFF. The full variable domain, completed using reference TRBV30 and TRBJ1-4, is SQTIHQWPATLVQPVGSPLSLECTVEGTSNPNLYWYRQAAGRGLQLLFYSVGIGQISSEVPQNLSASRPQDRQFILSSKKLLLSDSGFYLCAWSPNEKLFFGSGTQLSVL.